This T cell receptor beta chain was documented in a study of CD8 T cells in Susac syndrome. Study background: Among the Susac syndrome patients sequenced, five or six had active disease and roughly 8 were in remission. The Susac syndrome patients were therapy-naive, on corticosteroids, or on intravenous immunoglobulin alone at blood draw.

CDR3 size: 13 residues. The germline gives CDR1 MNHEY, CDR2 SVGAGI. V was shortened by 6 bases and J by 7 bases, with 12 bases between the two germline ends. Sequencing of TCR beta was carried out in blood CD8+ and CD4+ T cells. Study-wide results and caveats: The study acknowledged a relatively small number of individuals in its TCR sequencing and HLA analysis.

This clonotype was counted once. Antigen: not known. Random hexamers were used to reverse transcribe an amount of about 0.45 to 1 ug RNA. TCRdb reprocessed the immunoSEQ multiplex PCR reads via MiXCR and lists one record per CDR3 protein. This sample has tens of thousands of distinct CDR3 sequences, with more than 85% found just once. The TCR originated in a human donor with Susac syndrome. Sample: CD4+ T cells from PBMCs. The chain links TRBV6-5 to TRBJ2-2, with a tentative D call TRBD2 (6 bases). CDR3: CASSLGGFGELFF. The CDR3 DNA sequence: TGTGCCAGCAGCCTCGGAGGGTTCGGGGAGCTGTTTTTT.